This TCR beta chain was obtained from a study of T cell responses to AZD1222 COVID-19 vaccine (dated by TCRdb to the early 2020s). With regard to the full study: TCR sequencing covered 230 to 250 trial participants: some 210 given two doses of AZD1222 and 26 given two doses of MenACWY control vaccine. Trial participants were enrolled by age into subgroups of 18-55, 56-69 and 70-plus years, and about 150, 27 and 61 TCR-sequenced participants, respectively, were included in these subgroups.

Regarding this clone: Its recognized antigen is unknown. Base qualities are missing; no much larger clone stands one base away.

The CDR3 regions of human TCRbeta chains were subjected to immunosequencing. Under the source paper's analysis protocol: TCRs in the repertoires were matched against a reference library of SARS-CoV-2-specific TCRs that had been generated with the MIRA antigen-specificity platform. Breadth was defined as the fraction of unique TCRs that were SARS-CoV-2-associated, and depth was defined as the fraction of total T cells that were SARS-CoV-2-associated. Using the MIRA data, each spike-specific TCR was assigned both to the spike region to which the TCR was reactive and to a CD4 or CD8 class. Log10-transformed breadth and depth values were compared by one-way ANOVA with Sidak's multiple comparisons tests. What TCRdb holds here is the immuneACCESS table cut down to in-frame rearrangements. Part of the clones is not present; checked against another copy, under half of the missing clones reflect an unresolved V gene, and the others are unexplained. V and J calls and clone size are given by that table; D and trimming were obtained from the DNA. A total of approximately 150,000 clones appear in this sample, about 90% of them only once. Approximately 1.6% of the sample comes from the top ten.

From the cysteine up to the phenylalanine, the CDR3 has a length of 13 residues. Only the CDR3 region is kept as DNA, spanning 39 bases read in frame from base 1. At the junction V is shortened by 8 bases and J by 0 bases, with 10 bases in between. The CDR1 and CDR2 encoded by the germline V gene are ENHRY and SYGVKD. The paper's findings and limits, for the study overall: CD4 TCRs associated with the vaccine covered the entire spike protein, and the dominant responses were in regions 160-218 and 743-854. No day 14 peak-response samples were available, so repertoires were characterized only after the peak T cell response. The 56-69-year group was small, and its depth increase did not reach significance, likely because of low power. Participants were mostly white British and included more females than males, and it was suggested by the authors that clonal diversity may have been underestimated. Conclusions about previously exposed vaccinees are limited because only 5 or 6 AZD1222 recipients were SARS-CoV-2 seropositive at baseline. Reportedly, close to half of the unique spike-specific TCRs recognized epitopes lying outside the regions that are mutated in the B.1.351 and B.1.1.7 variants. After two AZD1222 doses, spike-specific TCR breadth and depth were significantly higher than at day 0 and than in MenACWY recipients.

What the time point label conveys for this sample: about 28 days (+/-7) after the second vaccine dose. AZD1222 recipients whose second dose came at about 4 weeks and those whose second dose came at about 12 weeks were combined into one group, since spike-specific TCR depth and breadth did not differ between the two schedules. Vaccinee samples were obtained from the UK trials COV001 and COV002, which included a single-blind randomized controlled phase 2/3 trial of AZD1222 (ChAdOx1 nCoV-19) in healthy adults. For TCRbeta chain sequencing, PBMC samples from trial participants were taken at day 0 and at day 28 after the second dose.

The chain uses TRBV10-3 and TRBJ1-1; no D gene can be assigned with confidence. The sample consisted of peripheral blood, taken 28 days after the second AZD1222 dose. The receptor comes from an adult who received the AZD1222 COVID-19 vaccine. The CDR3 region has the sequence CAIGQTMNTEAFF. The DNA is TGTGCCATCGGTCAGACGATGAACACTGAAGCTTTCTTT.